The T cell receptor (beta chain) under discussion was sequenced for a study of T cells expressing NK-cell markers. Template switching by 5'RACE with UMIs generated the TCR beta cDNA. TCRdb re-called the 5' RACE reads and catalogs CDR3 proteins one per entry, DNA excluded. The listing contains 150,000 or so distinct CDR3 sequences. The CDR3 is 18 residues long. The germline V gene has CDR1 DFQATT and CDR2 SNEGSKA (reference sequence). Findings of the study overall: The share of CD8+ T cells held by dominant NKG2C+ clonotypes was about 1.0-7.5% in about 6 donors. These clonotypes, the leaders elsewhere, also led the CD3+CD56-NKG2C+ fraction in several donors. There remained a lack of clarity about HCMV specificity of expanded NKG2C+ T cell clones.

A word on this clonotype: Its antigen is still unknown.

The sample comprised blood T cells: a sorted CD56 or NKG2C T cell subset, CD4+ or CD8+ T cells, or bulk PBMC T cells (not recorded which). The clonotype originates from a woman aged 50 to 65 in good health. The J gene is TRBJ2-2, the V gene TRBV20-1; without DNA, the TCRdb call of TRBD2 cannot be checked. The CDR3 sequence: CSARDSGITSANTGELFF.